Shown below are 5 T cell receptor beta chains from a single sample sequenced in a study of blood T cell repertoires in COVID-19. Assay: immunoSEQ multiplex PCR; the TCRdb copy retains only in-frame clones and omits some. The sample yields 150,000 to 250,000 clones, around four fifths seen once. Sequences were obtained from PBMCs or T cells enriched from blood (not recorded which). Receptors were obtained from a middle-aged man who had recovered from COVID-19.

This chain connects TRBV27 to TRBJ1-1, with TRBD1 as a possible D gene (6 bases). Germline CDR1 is MNHEY and CDR2 is SMNVEV (reference sequence). With 5 bases removed from V and 6 bases from J, the gap between germline ends came to 13 bases. There are 13 residues in the CDR3. The CDR3 bases are TGTGCCAGCAGTCACACAGGGTGGGCTGAAGCTTTCTTT. Translating it yields CASSHTGWAEAFF.

There are a few counts of this clone. The chain uses TRBV15 and TRBJ1-4, with D unclear. Per the germline V gene, CDR1 is LNHNV and CDR2 is YYDKDF (reference sequence). CDR3 length: 16 amino acids. V was pared by 5 bases and J by 5 bases, with 18 bases between. The CDR3 DNA reads as TGTGCCACCAGCGAGCGGGGAGGACTGACAAATGAAAAACTGTTTTTT. Protein sequence: CATSERGGLTNEKLFF.

V is TRBV9 and J is TRBJ1-1; the D is unclear. V gave up 6 bases and J gave up 2 bases, with 11 bases separating them. The CDR3 extends over 13 amino acids. Germline V gene lookup returns CDR1 SGDLS and CDR2 YYNGEE. Here the CDR3 DNA reads TGTGCCAGCAAGCGGGCAGACAACACTGAAGCTTTCTTT. This encodes CASKRADNTEAFF.

This chain connects TRBV7-2 to TRBJ2-7; D unclear. The V end was cut by 0 bases, the J end by 7 bases, with 7 bases between. The CDR3 has 12 amino acids. From germline, CDR1 is SGHTA and CDR2 FQGNSA. CDR3 protein: CASSLAGREQYF. DNA of the CDR3: TGTGCCAGCAGCTTAGCGGGCCGGGAGCAGTACTTC.

The chain joins TRBV7-3 to TRBJ1-1; TRBD1 matches 8 bases. After removal of 8 bases from V and 4 bases from J, the junction contained 6 bases not matched to a gene. CDR3 length equals 13 residues. CDR1 is SGHTA and CDR2 is FQGTGA in the germline V gene. CDR3 nucleotides: TGTGCCAGCCGACAGGGGTTCAGCACTGAAGCTTTCTTT. Its translation: CASRQGFSTEAFF.